This is a list of T cell receptor beta chains from one sample in a study of pediatric ulcerative colitis. Generated by immunoSEQ multiplex PCR, the TCRdb table keeps only in-frame clones and is missing some. The repertoire holds some 57,000 clones, with 85% to 90% as singletons. Source material: blood. The receptors originated from a boy aged 5-17 years who was a control in a study of pediatric ulcerative colitis. CDR3s include the opening cysteine and the closing phenylalanine or tryptophan. A D gene is named only where the DNA matches it firmly. Clone size appears in some rows only: once, few, many, or a class for an expanded clone.

>.|.|TRBV9|TRBJ2-1
CASSPRRGRSVYNEQFF
TGTGCCAGCAGCCCCCGTAGGGGCAGAAGCGTTTACAATGAGCAGTTCTTC
>.|.|TRBV7-2|TRBJ2-2
CASSLRRASTGELFF
TGTGCCAGCAGCTTACGCAGGGCGAGTACCGGGGAGCTGTTTTTT
>.|once|TRBV6-4|TRBJ2-7
CASSEYLTSYEQYF
TGTGCCAGCAGTGAGTACCTGACTAGCTACGAGCAGTACTTC
>.|few|TRBV6-6|TRBJ1-6
CASSSGANGSPLHF
TGTGCCAGCAGCTCGGGAGCGAATGGTTCACCCCTCCACTTT
>TRBD2|.|TRBV5-4|TRBJ2-3
CASSLAGGPLDTQYF
TGTGCCAGCAGTCTAGCGGGGGGGCCTCTAGATACGCAGTATTTT
>.|.|TRBV4-2|TRBJ1-2
CASSQDRQNYGYTF
TGTGCCAGCAGCCAAGATCGACAGAACTATGGCTACACCTTC
>.|.|TRBV28|TRBJ1-2
CASSLWGGSYGYTF
TGTGCCAGCAGTTTGTGGGGGGGAAGCTATGGCTACACCTTC
>TRBD1|.|TRBV10-3|TRBJ2-7
CAISELGQTYEQYF
TGTGCCATCAGTGAATTGGGACAGACATACGAGCAGTACTTC
>TRBD1|.|TRBV10-3|TRBJ2-2
CAISESGAGGFTGELFF
TGTGCCATCAGTGAGTCGGGGGCAGGGGGCTTCACCGGGGAGCTGTTTTTT
>.|once|TRBV5-1|TRBJ1-1
CASSSDPLGVMNTEAFF
TGCGCCAGCAGCTCCGACCCTCTCGGAGTCATGAACACTGAAGCTTTCTTT
>.|.|TRBV2|TRBJ2-7
CASSDGRETYEQYF
TGTGCCAGCAGTGATGGGCGGGAAACCTACGAGCAGTACTTC
>TRBD2|.|TRBV25-1|TRBJ2-7
CASSPGGAYSYEQYF
TGTGCCAGCAGCCCGGGGGGTGCCTACTCCTACGAGCAGTACTTC
>TRBD2|.|TRBV11-2|TRBJ2-1
CASSTSGGDNEQFF
TGTGCCAGCAGCACCTCGGGGGGGGACAATGAGCAGTTCTTC
>TRBD2|.|TRBV7-2|TRBJ2-7
CASSLAASGRTSPYEQYF
TGTGCCAGCAGCTTAGCGGCTAGCGGGAGGACCTCACCCTACGAGCAGTACTTC
>.|.|TRBV12-5|TRBJ2-3
CASGLGYESDTQYF
TGTGCTAGTGGTTTGGGTTATGAGTCAGATACGCAGTATTTT
>TRBD2|.|TRBV7-8|TRBJ2-2
CASSLFTSGNTGELFF
TGTGCCAGCAGCTTATTTACTAGCGGGAACACCGGGGAGCTGTTTTTT
>.|.|TRBV5-1|TRBJ2-3
CASSLAGTDTQYF
TGCGCCAGCAGCTTGGCAGGGACAGATACGCAGTATTTT
>.|medium-sized|TRBV14|TRBJ2-2
CASSPLRTGELFF
TGTGCCAGCAGCCCCTTGAGGACCGGGGAGCTGTTTTTT
>TRBD2|.|TRBV5-1|TRBJ2-7
CASSPTAGGYEQYF
TGCGCCAGCAGCCCCACTGCGGGAGGGTACGAGCAGTACTTC
>TRBD2|.|TRBV29-1|TRBJ2-7
CSVESKGEGRTSGYYEQYF
TGCAGCGTTGAATCCAAAGGCGAGGGGAGGACTAGCGGTTACTACGAGCAGTACTTC
>.|.|TRBV6-1|TRBJ1-5
CASSDGLRDGVEPQHF
TGTGCCAGCAGTGACGGCCTCAGGGATGGGGTAGAGCCCCAGCATTTT
>.|.|TRBV15|TRBJ2-1
CATSISTGDSYNEQFF
TGTGCCACCAGCATTAGTACGGGCGACTCCTACAATGAGCAGTTCTTC
>TRBD1|.|TRBV4-3|TRBJ2-1
CASSQDRVTYYNEQFF
TGCGCCAGCAGCCAGGACAGGGTCACCTACTACAATGAGCAGTTCTTC
>TRBD2|.|TRBV7-2|TRBJ2-7
CASSLVGREMAYF
TGTGCCAGCAGCTTAGTCGGGCGGGAGATGGCGTACTTC
>.|.|TRBV7-8|TRBJ1-1
CASSYPGRSTEAFF
TGTGCCAGCAGTTACCCAGGACGTAGCACTGAAGCTTTCTTT
>.|.|TRBV12-5|TRBJ2-3
CASGLVLGGRTDTQYF
TGTGCTAGTGGTTTGGTACTGGGGGGACGCACAGATACGCAGTATTTT
>TRBD1|.|TRBV5-4|TRBJ2-5
CASSLADRGRRETQYF
TGTGCCAGCAGCTTGGCCGACAGGGGGCGACGTGAGACCCAGTACTTC
>.|.|TRBV19|TRBJ2-2
CASSPMRGANTGELFF
TGTGCCAGTAGTCCCATGCGAGGCGCGAACACCGGGGAGCTGTTTTTT
>TRBD1|once|TRBV5-8|TRBJ2-7
CASSLVDRASYEQYF
TGTGCCAGCAGCTTGGTCGACAGGGCCTCCTACGAGCAGTACTTC
>TRBD2|.|TRBV7-6|TRBJ2-1
CASSLQLAATKNEQFF
TGTGCCAGCAGCTTGCAACTAGCGGCAACTAAGAATGAGCAGTTCTTC
>.|.|TRBV10-3|TRBJ2-3
CAISENTDTQYF
TGTGCCATCAGTGAGAACACAGATACGCAGTATTTT
>.|.|TRBV11-2|TRBJ1-6
CASSLVFRGGSPLHF
TGTGCCAGCAGCTTAGTCTTCAGGGGAGGATCACCCCTCCACTTT
>.|.|TRBV11-2|TRBJ1-1
CASSLSRNTEAFF
TGTGCCAGCAGCTTAAGTAGGAACACTGAAGCTTTCTTT
>.|.|TRBV7-8|TRBJ1-1
CASSLAQGPNTEAFF
TGTGCCAGCAGCTTAGCCCAGGGACCGAACACTGAAGCTTTCTTT
>TRBD1|.|TRBV7-6|TRBJ2-7
CASSLGSPEQGAYEQYF
TGTGCCAGCAGCTTAGGGAGCCCTGAGCAGGGGGCCTACGAGCAGTACTTC
>TRBD1|few|TRBV19|TRBJ1-5
CASSITGGVQPQHF
TGTGCCAGTAGTATCACAGGGGGCGTTCAGCCCCAGCATTTT
>TRBD2|once|TRBV5-1|TRBJ2-3
CASSFRLAGVSDTQYF
TGCGCCAGCAGCTTTCGTCTAGCGGGAGTGTCAGATACGCAGTATTTT
>TRBD2|.|TRBV4-1|TRBJ2-7
CASSPLPSSGEQYF
TGCGCCAGCAGCCCCCTCCCCTCTAGCGGTGAGCAGTACTTC
>.|.|TRBV27|TRBJ1-4
CASRLLRGDNEKLFF
TGTGCCAGCAGGCTCCTCAGGGGAGATAATGAAAAACTGTTTTTT
>.|.|TRBV6-1|TRBJ2-6
CASSDAYSGANVLTF
TGTGCCAGCAGTGATGCTTACTCTGGGGCCAACGTCCTGACTTTC
>TRBD2|.|TRBV5-1|TRBJ2-5
CASSLGLAQETQYF
TGCGCCAGCAGCTTGGGACTAGCGCAAGAGACCCAGTACTTC
>TRBD2|.|TRBV6-6|TRBJ2-2
CASKKRGTGELFF
TGTGCCAGCAAGAAGCGGGGCACCGGGGAGCTGTTTTTT
>.|.|TRBV10-2|TRBJ1-2
CASSETARDGYTF
TGCGCCAGCAGTGAGACGGCCAGGGATGGCTACACCTTC
>.|.|TRBV25-1|TRBJ2-2
CASSELRNTGELFF
TGTGCCAGCAGTGAATTGCGGAACACCGGGGAGCTGTTTTTT
>TRBD1|.|TRBV27|TRBJ2-5
CASGPFRDRGLQETQYF
TGTGCCAGCGGCCCATTCCGGGACAGGGGCTTACAAGAGACCCAGTACTTC
>TRBD1|.|TRBV6-4|TRBJ2-3
CASQDRGQSDTQYF
TGTGCCAGTCAGGACAGGGGGCAATCTGATACGCAGTATTTT
>TRBD1|.|TRBV30|TRBJ1-6
CAWSVGTENSPLHF
TGTGCCTGGAGTGTCGGGACAGAGAATTCACCCCTCCACTTT
>TRBD1|.|TRBV18|TRBJ1-2
CASSPNTPGQGRRYTF
TGTGCCAGCTCACCCAATACTCCGGGACAGGGCCGGAGGTACACCTTC
>.|once|TRBV27|TRBJ2-1
CASSSFGNEQFF
TGTGCCAGCAGCTCGTTTGGCAATGAGCAGTTCTTC